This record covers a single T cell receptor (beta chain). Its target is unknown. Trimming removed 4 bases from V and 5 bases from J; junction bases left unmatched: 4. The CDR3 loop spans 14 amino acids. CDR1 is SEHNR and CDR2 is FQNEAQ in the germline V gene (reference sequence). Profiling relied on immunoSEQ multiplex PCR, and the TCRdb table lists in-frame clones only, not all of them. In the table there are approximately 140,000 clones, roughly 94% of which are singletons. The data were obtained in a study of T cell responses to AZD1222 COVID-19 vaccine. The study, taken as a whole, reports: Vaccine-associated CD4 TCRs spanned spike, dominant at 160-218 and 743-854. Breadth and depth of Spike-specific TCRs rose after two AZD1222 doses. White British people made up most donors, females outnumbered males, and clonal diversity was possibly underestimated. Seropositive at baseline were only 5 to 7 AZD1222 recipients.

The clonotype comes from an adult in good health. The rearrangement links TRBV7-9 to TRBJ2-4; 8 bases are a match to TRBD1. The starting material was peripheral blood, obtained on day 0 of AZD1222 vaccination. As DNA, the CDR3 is TGTGCCAGCAGCTCCGGACAGGGCCAAAACATTCAGTACTTC. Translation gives CASSSGQGQNIQYF.